A selection of T cell receptor beta chains follows, all from one sample in a study of cytomegalovirus exposure and HLA in healthy donors. TCRdb's table, derived via immunoSEQ multiplex PCR, lists solely in-frame clones and lacks some. The sample consists of approximately 250,000 clones, about three quarters of them appearing once. Sequencing was done on a sample of PBMCs. The receptors were gathered from a boy aged 5-17 years in good health and CMV-seronegative. The CDR3 runs from the conserved cysteine through the conserved F or W. The D gene is left open where the match is weak. Size values are once, few and many counts, or a class for expanded clones, and some rows have none.

CDR3 length: 14; D gene: TRBD2; V gene: TRBV27; J gene: TRBJ2-7; clone size: .; CDR3 DNA: TGTGCCAGCAGTTTCCTAGCGGGGTCCTACGAGCAGTACTTC; CDR3 protein: CASSFLAGSYEQYF
CDR3 length: 15; D gene: .; V gene: TRBV5-1; J gene: TRBJ2-1; clone size: .; CDR3 DNA: TGCGCCAGCAGCTTTATCAACGGGGGTTTTAATGAGCAGTTCTTC; CDR3 protein: CASSFINGGFNEQFF
CDR3 length: 15; D gene: TRBD1; V gene: TRBV12-5; J gene: TRBJ1-3; clone size: .; CDR3 DNA: TGTGCTAGTGGGGGGACAGCTAACTCTGGAAACACCATATATTTT; CDR3 protein: CASGGTANSGNTIYF
CDR3 length: 14; D gene: TRBD1; V gene: TRBV6-5; J gene: TRBJ1-2; clone size: .; CDR3 DNA: TGTGCCAGCAGGAAGGACAGGGCGGACTATGGCTACACCTTC; CDR3 protein: CASRKDRADYGYTF
CDR3 length: 15; D gene: TRBD2; V gene: TRBV5-6; J gene: TRBJ2-1; clone size: .; CDR3 DNA: TGTGCCAGCAGCTTCGGAGCGGGGCTGTACAATGAGCAGTTCTTC; CDR3 protein: CASSFGAGLYNEQFF
CDR3 length: 17; D gene: .; V gene: TRBV21-1; J gene: TRBJ2-2; clone size: .; CDR3 DNA: TGTGCCAGCAGCCCGGGGGGGGACTTCGCGAACACCGGGGAGCTGTTTTTT; CDR3 protein: CASSPGGDFANTGELFF
CDR3 length: 14; D gene: TRBD2; V gene: TRBV11-3; J gene: TRBJ2-5; clone size: .; CDR3 DNA: TGTGCCAGCAGCTTAGAAGCTAGCGGGGGGTCCCAGTACTTC; CDR3 protein: CASSLEASGGSQYF
CDR3 length: 15; D gene: TRBD1; V gene: TRBV7-8; J gene: TRBJ2-1; clone size: .; CDR3 DNA: TGTGCCAGCAGCCCGGGACAGGGGAGAGCGAATGAGCAGTTCTTC; CDR3 protein: CASSPGQGRANEQFF
CDR3 length: 14; D gene: TRBD1; V gene: TRBV27; J gene: TRBJ2-3; clone size: once; CDR3 DNA: TGTGCCAGCCAGACAGGGGGCGGATTAGATACGCAGTATTTT; CDR3 protein: CASQTGGGLDTQYF
CDR3 length: 15; D gene: .; V gene: TRBV10-3; J gene: TRBJ1-6; clone size: .; CDR3 DNA: TGTGCCGTCGGCCTGAGGGGGGGATGGAATTCACCCCTCCACTTT; CDR3 protein: CAVGLRGGWNSPLHF
CDR3 length: 13; D gene: .; V gene: TRBV2; J gene: TRBJ2-7; clone size: .; CDR3 DNA: TGTGCCAGCAGTGACCCCGGTTTGGACGAGCAGTACTTC; CDR3 protein: CASSDPGLDEQYF
CDR3 length: 15; D gene: .; V gene: TRBV19; J gene: TRBJ1-2; clone size: .; CDR3 DNA: TGTGCCAGTAGTATCGGTCAGGGTGTCTCCTATGGCTACACCTTC; CDR3 protein: CASSIGQGVSYGYTF
CDR3 length: 13; D gene: .; V gene: TRBV2; J gene: TRBJ1-1; clone size: .; CDR3 DNA: TGTGCCAGCAGGGGGTTAGGACAGTTCAGGGCTTTCTTT; CDR3 protein: CASRGLGQFRAFF
CDR3 length: 15; D gene: TRBD1; V gene: TRBV18; J gene: TRBJ1-4; clone size: .; CDR3 DNA: TGTGCCAGCTCTCCCCGGGACAGGGGAGACGAAAAACTGTTTTTT; CDR3 protein: CASSPRDRGDEKLFF
CDR3 length: 15; D gene: .; V gene: TRBV5-6; J gene: TRBJ2-3; clone size: .; CDR3 DNA: TGTGCCAGCAGCTTATGGGGGCGCGGCACAGATACGCAGTATTTT; CDR3 protein: CASSLWGRGTDTQYF
CDR3 length: 13; D gene: .; V gene: TRBV6-1; J gene: TRBJ2-3; clone size: .; CDR3 DNA: TGTGCCAGCAGCACCCTCGGGGGAGATACGCAGTATTTT; CDR3 protein: CASSTLGGDTQYF
CDR3 length: 16; D gene: TRBD2; V gene: TRBV7-9; J gene: TRBJ2-3; clone size: .; CDR3 DNA: TGTGCCAGCAGCTTAAGGGAGGGCATCGGACAAGATACGCAGTATTTT; CDR3 protein: CASSLREGIGQDTQYF
CDR3 length: 11; D gene: .; V gene: TRBV13; J gene: TRBJ1-1; clone size: .; CDR3 DNA: TGTGCCAGCAGCTTAGGGCGGAAAGCTTTCTTT; CDR3 protein: CASSLGRKAFF
CDR3 length: 14; D gene: TRBD2; V gene: TRBV6-4; J gene: TRBJ2-3; clone size: .; CDR3 DNA: TGTGCCAGCAGTGTGACGGGGGGGCCAGATACGCAGTATTTT; CDR3 protein: CASSVTGGPDTQYF
CDR3 length: 16; D gene: TRBD1; V gene: TRBV5-1; J gene: TRBJ2-1; clone size: .; CDR3 DNA: TGCGCCAGCAGCTTGGGTCGGACAGGGGGCGGAAATGAGCAGTTCTTC; CDR3 protein: CASSLGRTGGGNEQFF
CDR3 length: 13; D gene: .; V gene: TRBV6-4; J gene: TRBJ2-2; clone size: .; CDR3 DNA: TGTGCCAGCAGTCAAACGAACACCGGGGAGCTGTTTTTT; CDR3 protein: CASSQTNTGELFF
CDR3 length: 15; D gene: .; V gene: TRBV7-3; J gene: TRBJ1-1; clone size: .; CDR3 DNA: TGTGCCAGCAGCTTAATGGGGGGAATGAACACTGAAGCTTTCTTT; CDR3 protein: CASSLMGGMNTEAFF
CDR3 length: 14; D gene: TRBD2; V gene: TRBV4-2; J gene: TRBJ2-3; clone size: .; CDR3 DNA: TGTGCCAGCAGCAACACTAGCGGGACCCATACGCAGTATTTT; CDR3 protein: CASSNTSGTHTQYF
CDR3 length: 16; D gene: .; V gene: TRBV19; J gene: TRBJ1-2; clone size: .; CDR3 DNA: TGTGCCAGTAGTATAGATTCTACAGAGACTATCTTCAGATACACCTTC; CDR3 protein: CASSIDSTETIFRYTF
CDR3 length: 15; D gene: .; V gene: TRBV30; J gene: TRBJ1-1; clone size: .; CDR3 DNA: TGTGCCTGGAGTCGCAGGCTCAGGTACTCCGATGAAGCTTTCTTT; CDR3 protein: CAWSRRLRYSDEAFF
CDR3 length: 17; D gene: TRBD2; V gene: TRBV5-1; J gene: TRBJ2-3; clone size: .; CDR3 DNA: TGCGCCAGCAGAACGATAAGCGGGGGGGCTAGCACAGATACGCAGTATTTT; CDR3 protein: CASRTISGGASTDTQYF
CDR3 length: 16; D gene: TRBD1; V gene: TRBV6-5; J gene: TRBJ1-1; clone size: .; CDR3 DNA: TGTGCCAGCAGTTACTCTGGAACAGGGGGCGGCACTGAAGCTTTCTTT; CDR3 protein: CASSYSGTGGGTEAFF
CDR3 length: 13; D gene: TRBD1; V gene: TRBV6-5; J gene: TRBJ1-1; clone size: few; CDR3 DNA: TGTGCCAGTGGACAGGGAGGGAACACTGAAGCTTTCTTT; CDR3 protein: CASGQGGNTEAFF
CDR3 length: 14; D gene: TRBD1; V gene: TRBV27; J gene: TRBJ2-7; clone size: .; CDR3 DNA: TGTGCCAGCAGGCCAACAGGGGCTGGCGACGAGCAGTACTTC; CDR3 protein: CASRPTGAGDEQYF
CDR3 length: 18; D gene: .; V gene: TRBV5-1; J gene: TRBJ1-1; clone size: .; CDR3 DNA: TGCGCCAGCAGCCCTTCGGTACGTCGCGCAGGCATGAACACTGAAGCTTTCTTT; CDR3 protein: CASSPSVRRAGMNTEAFF
CDR3 length: 15; D gene: .; V gene: TRBV7-9; J gene: TRBJ2-7; clone size: .; CDR3 DNA: TGTGCCAGCAGCTTAGGAGATGGGGGCCTTTACGAGCAGTACTTC; CDR3 protein: CASSLGDGGLYEQYF
CDR3 length: 14; D gene: TRBD1; V gene: TRBV29-1; J gene: TRBJ1-1; clone size: few; CDR3 DNA: TGCAGCTCCGGACAGGGCGTGGGGAACACTGAAGCTTTCTTT; CDR3 protein: CSSGQGVGNTEAFF
CDR3 length: 14; D gene: TRBD2; V gene: TRBV5-4; J gene: TRBJ2-5; clone size: .; CDR3 DNA: TGTGCCAGCAGCTTGGCGGGGGGGACGAAAACCCAGTACTTC; CDR3 protein: CASSLAGGTKTQYF
CDR3 length: 15; D gene: TRBD1; V gene: TRBV30; J gene: TRBJ1-1; clone size: .; CDR3 DNA: TGTGCCTGGAGGGGACAGGAGCCGTGGGGGCCTGAAGCTTTCTTT; CDR3 protein: CAWRGQEPWGPEAFF
CDR3 length: 16; D gene: .; V gene: TRBV7-9; J gene: TRBJ2-7; clone size: few; CDR3 DNA: TGTGCCAGCAGCTCGGCCAGGGGTAAGAGCTCCTACGAGCAGTACTTC; CDR3 protein: CASSSARGKSSYEQYF
CDR3 length: 13; D gene: .; V gene: TRBV30; J gene: TRBJ1-1; clone size: .; CDR3 DNA: TGTGCCTGGTCACAACAGGTGAACACTGAAGCTTTCTTT; CDR3 protein: CAWSQQVNTEAFF
CDR3 length: 14; D gene: TRBD2; V gene: TRBV2; J gene: TRBJ2-2; clone size: .; CDR3 DNA: TGTGCCAGCTCCGGGGGGAAAAACACCGGGGAGCTGTTTTTT; CDR3 protein: CASSGGKNTGELFF